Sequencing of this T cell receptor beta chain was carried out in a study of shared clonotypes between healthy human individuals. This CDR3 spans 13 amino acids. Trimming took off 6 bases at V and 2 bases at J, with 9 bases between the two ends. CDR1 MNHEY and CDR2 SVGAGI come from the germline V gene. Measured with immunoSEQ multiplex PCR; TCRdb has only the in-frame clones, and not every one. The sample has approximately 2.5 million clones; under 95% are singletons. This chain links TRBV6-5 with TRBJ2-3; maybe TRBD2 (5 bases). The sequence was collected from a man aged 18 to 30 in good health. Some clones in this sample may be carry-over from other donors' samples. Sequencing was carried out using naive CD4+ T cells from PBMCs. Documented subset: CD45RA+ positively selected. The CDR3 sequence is CASSYRDTDTQYF. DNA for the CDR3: TGTGCCAGCAGCTATCGGGACACAGATACGCAGTATTTT.